The sample holds one count of the clone carrying this T cell receptor beta chain. Its antigen is unknown. This entry comes from a study of cytomegalovirus exposure and HLA in healthy donors. Study-level findings and limits: Fewer N-insertions (relative to the approximately 670-donor mean) were reportedly seen in an Asian-associated ancestry cluster in a later analysis. The classifier reportedly diagnosed cytomegalovirus status with high sensitivity and specificity.

PCR involved 60 Vbeta and 13 Jbeta primers. Here immunoSEQ multiplex PCR was the method, and the copy in TCRdb shows in-frame clones only, minus some. Among more than 90,000 clones listed, less than 80% were seen once. The CDR3 spans 16 residues. The V segment lost 0 bases and the J segment 5 bases; nucleotides outside the gene matches: 4. Germline V gene lookup returns CDR1 MGHRA and CDR2 YSYEKL. The origin of this receptor is a middle-aged man in good health and CMV-seronegative. The source material was PBMCs. V usage is TRBV4-1 and J usage is TRBJ2-1; 10 bases are shared with TRBD2. CDR3 DNA sequence: TGCGCCAGCAGCCAAGAGTTAGCGGGGGGAAACAATGAGCAGTTCTTC. Translated, it gives CASSQELAGGNNEQFF.